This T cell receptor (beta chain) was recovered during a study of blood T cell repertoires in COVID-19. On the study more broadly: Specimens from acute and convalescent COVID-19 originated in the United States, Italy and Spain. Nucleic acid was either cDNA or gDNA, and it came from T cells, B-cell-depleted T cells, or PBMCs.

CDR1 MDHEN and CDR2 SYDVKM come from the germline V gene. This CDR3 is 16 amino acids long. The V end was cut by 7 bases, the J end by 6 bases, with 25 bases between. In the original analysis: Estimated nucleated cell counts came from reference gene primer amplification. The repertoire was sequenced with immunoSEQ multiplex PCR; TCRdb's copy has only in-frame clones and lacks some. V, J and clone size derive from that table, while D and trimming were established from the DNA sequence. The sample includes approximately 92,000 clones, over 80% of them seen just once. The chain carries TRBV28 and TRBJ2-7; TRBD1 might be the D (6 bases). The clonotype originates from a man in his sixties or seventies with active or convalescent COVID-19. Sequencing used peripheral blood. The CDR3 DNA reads TGTGCCAGCACGGCCGGTGGGTCGCAGGGGTTAGTCGAGCAGTACTTC. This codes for CASTAGGSQGLVEQYF.